This is a list of T cell receptor beta chains from one sample in a study of shared clonotypes between healthy human individuals. Assay: immunoSEQ multiplex PCR; the TCRdb copy retains only in-frame clones and omits some. The profile covers some 2,000,000 clones, with 95% appearing a single time and roughly 0.13% taken by the ten largest. The sample consisted of naive CD4+ T cells sorted from blood. The receptors were gathered from a man aged 18 to 30 in good health. CDR3s include the opening cysteine and the closing phenylalanine or tryptophan. D genes are given only for firm matches. Size values are once, few and many counts, or a class for expanded clones, and some rows have none.

TRBJ1-4,once,TRBD1,TRBV4-1,CASSQADRELEKLFF,TGCGCCAGCAGCCAAGCGGACAGGGAGTTAGAAAAACTGTTTTTT
TRBJ2-7,-,TRBD1,TRBV5-4,CASSRGQWTYEQYF,TGTGCCAGCAGCAGGGGACAGTGGACCTACGAGCAGTACTTC
TRBJ2-2,-,TRBD2,TRBV6-1,CASSGLAGWVGELFF,TGTGCCAGCAGTGGATTAGCGGGGTGGGTCGGGGAGCTGTTTTTT
TRBJ1-5,-,-,TRBV6-6,CASSYGDSNQPQHF,TGTGCCAGCAGTTACGGAGATAGCAATCAGCCCCAGCATTTT
TRBJ2-5,-,TRBD1,TRBV11-3,CASSPGQGKETQYF,TGTGCCAGCAGTCCAGGACAGGGTAAAGAGACCCAGTACTTC
TRBJ2-1,-,-,TRBV4-1,CASSQPGVSSYNEQFF,TGCGCCAGCAGCCAACCAGGGGTCAGCTCCTACAATGAGCAGTTCTTC
TRBJ2-3,-,TRBD1,TRBV5-1,CASSFGGQGSDTQYF,TGCGCCAGCAGCTTCGGGGGACAGGGGTCAGATACGCAGTATTTT
TRBJ2-7,-,TRBD1,TRBV18,CASSPKQGAYSSYEQYF,TGTGCCAGCTCACCAAAACAGGGGGCCTATAGCTCCTACGAGCAGTACTTC
TRBJ1-1,-,-,TRBV5-4,CASSFPFMGEAFF,TGTGCCAGCAGCTTTCCTTTCATGGGTGAAGCTTTCTTT
TRBJ1-1,once,TRBD1,TRBV12-5,CASSGGATEAFF,TGTGCTAGTTCAGGGGGCGCAACTGAAGCTTTCTTT
TRBJ2-7,-,-,TRBV7-2,CASSLDYPSYEQYF,TGTGCCAGCAGCTTGGACTACCCCTCCTACGAGCAGTACTTC
TRBJ2-2,-,-,TRBV6-5,CASSSQGNTGELFF,TGTGCCAGCAGTTCACAGGGGAACACCGGGGAGCTGTTTTTT
TRBJ2-2,-,-,TRBV7-9,CASSRLTGNTGELFF,TGTGCCAGCAGCCGTTTGACAGGGAACACCGGGGAGCTGTTTTTT
TRBJ1-1,-,-,TRBV19,CASSSGTEAFF,TGTGCCAGTAGTTCCGGCACTGAAGCTTTCTTT
TRBJ2-3,-,-,TRBV7-9,CASSPDPTDTQYF,TGTGCCAGCAGCCCGGACCCCACAGATACGCAGTATTTT
TRBJ1-6,once,-,TRBV29-1,CSVDAGNGSPLHF,TGCAGCGTTGATGCAGGGAACGGTTCACCCCTCCACTTT
TRBJ2-5,-,TRBD1,TRBV2,CASSSRAGQGAKETQYF,TGTGCCAGCAGCAGCCGGGCCGGACAGGGGGCGAAAGAGACCCAGTACTTC
TRBJ2-5,-,TRBD1,TRBV5-1,CASSMQQGRETQYF,TGCGCCAGCAGCATGCAACAGGGGCGGGAGACCCAGTACTTC
TRBJ2-1,-,-,TRBV11-2,CASSLDLRKKQFF,TGTGCCAGCAGCTTAGATTTGCGGAAAAAGCAGTTCTTC
TRBJ2-1,-,TRBD2,TRBV4-2,CASSQDRSAGGNNEQFF,TGTGCCAGCAGCCAAGATAGGTCAGCGGGGGGAAACAATGAGCAGTTCTTC
TRBJ2-7,-,-,TRBV18,CASSQGQQSYEQYF,TGTGCCAGCTCCCAGGGGCAGCAGAGCTACGAGCAGTACTTC
TRBJ2-2,-,-,TRBV6-5,CASSYDGDGELFF,TGTGCCAGCAGTTACGACGGGGACGGGGAGCTGTTTTTT
TRBJ1-2,-,-,TRBV6-5,CASSNYRTAYYGYTF,TGTGCCAGCAGTAACTACCGGACAGCCTACTATGGCTACACCTTC
TRBJ1-5,-,-,TRBV6-1,CASSENWNQPQHF,TGTGCCAGCAGTGAAAACTGGAATCAGCCCCAGCATTTT
TRBJ2-3,-,-,TRBV6-5,CASSYSGGTDTQYF,TGTGCCAGCAGTTACTCCGGGGGCACAGATACGCAGTATTTT
TRBJ2-1,-,-,TRBV10-3,CAISDSNSYNEQFF,TGTGCCATCAGTGATTCTAACTCCTACAATGAGCAGTTCTTC
TRBJ2-7,-,-,TRBV6-1,CASSLAYKYF,TGTGCCAGCAGTCTGGCTTACAAGTACTTC
TRBJ2-7,-,-,TRBV5-1,CASSLRQEQYF,TGCGCCAGCAGCTTACGACAGGAGCAGTACTTC
TRBJ2-7,-,-,TRBV18,CASSPASQGSYEQYF,TGTGCCAGCTCACCGGCGTCCCAGGGTTCCTACGAGCAGTACTTC